A selection of T cell receptor beta chains follows, all from one sample in a study of blood T cell repertoires in COVID-19. Produced via immunoSEQ multiplex PCR; TCRdb's table is partial and in-frame only. The repertoire holds more than 150,000 clones, around 94% seen once, with roughly 0.7% in the top ten. Sequencing was done on a sample of peripheral blood. The receptors were sampled from a man aged 25 to 45 with COVID-19, enrolled during active disease. Both conserved end residues are part of each CDR3. A D gene is named only where the DNA matches it firmly. Clone size is stated in some rows and not others, as once, few, many or a class when expanded.

>.|TRBJ1-2|.|TRBV6-4
CASSETGGYGYTF
TGTGCCAGCAGTGAGACCGGCGGCTATGGCTACACCTTC
>.|TRBJ1-1|TRBD1|TRBV15
CATSRDRGQNAFF
TGTGCCACCAGCAGAGATAGGGGACAGAATGCTTTCTTT
>.|TRBJ1-6|TRBD1|TRBV3-1/TRBV3-2
CASSQGDRGQGNSPLHF
TGTGCCAGCAGCCAAGGGGACCGAGGACAGGGGAATTCACCCCTCCACTTT
>.|TRBJ1-1|.|TRBV28
CASRDTPVNTEAFF
TGTGCCAGCAGGGACACTCCGGTGAACACTGAAGCTTTCTTT
>.|TRBJ1-1|TRBD1|TRBV7-2
CASSPTGRTEAFF
TGTGCCAGCAGCCCGACAGGGAGGACTGAAGCTTTCTTT
>.|TRBJ1-3|.|TRBV30
CAWSRRESSGNTIYF
TGTGCCTGGAGTCGAAGGGAGAGCTCTGGAAACACCATATATTTT
>few|TRBJ1-5|.|TRBV2
CASSEGRGIGPQHF
TGTGCCAGCAGTGAAGGAAGGGGGATTGGGCCCCAGCATTTT
>.|TRBJ1-5|TRBD1|TRBV6-6
CASSYGTELSNQPQHF
TGTGCCAGCAGTTACGGGACAGAACTTAGCAATCAGCCCCAGCATTTT
>.|TRBJ1-2|TRBD1|TRBV6-4
CASRDSPNYGYTF
TGTGCCAGCCGGGACAGTCCTAACTATGGCTACACCTTC
>.|TRBJ2-2|TRBD2|TRBV20-1
CSASRGLAGTGELFF
TGCAGTGCTAGTAGAGGACTAGCGGGGACCGGGGAGCTGTTTTTT
>once|TRBJ1-1|TRBD1|TRBV6-6
CASSKEGTGNTEAFF
TGTGCCAGCAGTAAGGAAGGGACAGGAAACACTGAAGCTTTCTTT
>.|TRBJ1-4|.|TRBV5-1
CASSLEARASEKLFF
TGCGCCAGCAGCTTGGAGGCCAGGGCTTCCGAAAAACTGTTTTTT
>.|TRBJ2-1|TRBD1|TRBV28
CASSSLPRDSLYNEQFF
TGTGCCAGCAGTTCGCTCCCTAGGGACAGTTTATACAATGAGCAGTTCTTC
>.|TRBJ1-4|TRBD1|TRBV2
CASSENTGTDEKLFF
TGTGCCAGCAGTGAAAATACAGGGACAGATGAAAAACTGTTTTTT
>.|TRBJ1-2|.|TRBV5-1
CASSSDYGTREIGYTF
TGCGCCAGCAGCTCAGATTACGGGACCCGGGAGATTGGCTACACCTTC
>.|TRBJ2-1|TRBD2|TRBV5-6
CASSLGLAGYNEQFF
TGTGCCAGCAGCTTGGGACTAGCGGGGTACAATGAGCAGTTCTTC
>.|TRBJ2-2|.|TRBV5-4
CASTPGGSVNTGELFF
TGTGCCAGCACCCCGGGGGGCTCTGTCAACACCGGGGAGCTGTTTTTT
>.|TRBJ1-2|.|TRBV7-9
CASSSPQDPSYGYTF
TGTGCCAGCAGCTCACCACAGGATCCTTCCTATGGCTACACCTTC
>.|TRBJ1-4|.|TRBV7-9
CASSPRTDEKLFF
TGTGCCAGCAGCCCCAGGACAGACGAAAAACTGTTTTTT
>.|TRBJ1-3|.|TRBV5-1
CASSLTGSGNTIYF
TGCGCCAGCAGCTTGACAGGGTCTGGAAACACCATATATTTT
>once|TRBJ1-2|TRBD1|TRBV12-3/TRBV12-4
CASSLDRRGGYTF
TGTGCCAGCAGTTTGGACAGGCGGGGTGGCTACACCTTC
>.|TRBJ2-7|.|TRBV4-2
CASTPHPDRDSSYEQYF
TGTGCCAGCACCCCACATCCTGACAGGGACTCCTCCTACGAGCAGTACTTC
>.|TRBJ2-1|TRBD1|TRBV20-1
CSASTGGHEQFF
TGCAGTGCTAGTACAGGGGGCCATGAGCAGTTCTTC
>.|TRBJ1-1|.|TRBV6-5
CASSWARQHTEAFF
TGTGCCAGCAGTTGGGCTCGACAGCACACTGAAGCTTTCTTT
>.|TRBJ1-6|.|TRBV4-1
CASSLIQESDNSPLHF
TGCGCCAGCAGCCTTATACAGGAGTCCGATAATTCACCCCTCCACTTT
>.|TRBJ2-1|.|TRBV10-3
CAISPPGSSYNEQFF
TGTGCCATCAGCCCTCCCGGGAGCTCCTACAATGAGCAGTTCTTC
>.|TRBJ2-6|TRBD1|TRBV18
CASSPPQGAGANVLTF
TGTGCCAGCTCACCACCACAGGGGGCTGGGGCCAACGTCCTGACTTTC
>.|TRBJ1-2|TRBD1|TRBV5-1
CASSLSWGRGQSYTF
TGCGCCAGCAGCTTGTCATGGGGCAGGGGGCAGAGCTACACCTTC
>.|TRBJ1-2|TRBD1|TRBV29-1
CSVAGTGGAGGYTF
TGCAGCGTTGCGGGGACAGGGGGCGCAGGTGGCTACACCTTC
>.|TRBJ2-1|.|TRBV6-2/TRBV6-3
CASSPGGAGANEQFF
TGTGCCAGCAGCCCCGGGGGTGCGGGGGCTAATGAGCAGTTCTTC
>.|TRBJ2-5|.|TRBV7-9
CASSFADLQETQYF
TGTGCCAGCAGCTTTGCCGATCTACAAGAGACCCAGTACTTC
>once|TRBJ2-1|TRBD1|TRBV5-1
CASSLDRGNGEQFF
TGCGCCAGCAGCTTGGACAGGGGCAATGGTGAGCAGTTCTTC
>.|TRBJ1-6|.|TRBV27
CASSLWAGSSYNSPLHF
TGTGCCAGCAGTTTATGGGCAGGTAGCTCCTATAATTCACCCCTCCACTTT
>.|TRBJ1-4|TRBD1|TRBV10-3
CAISGQGEYEKLFF
TGTGCCATCAGTGGACAGGGGGAATATGAAAAACTGTTTTTT
>.|TRBJ1-4|TRBD1|TRBV28
CASSSLGTGRFF
TGTGCCAGCAGTTCGTTGGGGACAGGGAGGTTTTTT
>.|TRBJ2-3|.|TRBV19
CASNTGTTDTQYF
TGTGCCAGTAATACAGGGACAACAGATACGCAGTATTTT
>.|TRBJ1-1|.|TRBV10-1
CASSEHRENTEAFF
TGCGCCAGCAGTGAGCACAGGGAGAACACTGAAGCTTTCTTT
>.|TRBJ1-6|TRBD1|TRBV5-6
CASSSIQGLSNSPLHF
TGTGCCAGCAGTTCTATACAGGGGTTGTCCAATTCACCCCTCCACTTT
>.|TRBJ2-4|.|TRBV5-5
CASREAWGPGNIQYF
TGTGCCAGCAGGGAGGCGTGGGGGCCTGGAAACATTCAGTACTTC
>.|TRBJ2-1|.|TRBV27
CASRYLFSTYNEQFF
TGTGCCAGCAGGTACCTATTTTCCACCTACAATGAGCAGTTCTTC
>.|TRBJ2-6|.|TRBV14
CASSQYRLAGANVLTF
TGTGCCAGCAGCCAATACAGGCTCGCTGGGGCCAACGTCCTGACTTTC
>.|TRBJ2-7|.|TRBV7-2
CASSPEPLLRSYEQYF
TGTGCCAGCAGCCCCGAGCCGCTCCTGAGGTCCTACGAGCAGTACTTC
>few|TRBJ1-2|.|TRBV7-9
CASSLASGLGYTF
TGTGCCAGCAGCTTAGCCTCTGGCCTGGGCTACACCTTC